This paragraph reports one T cell receptor (beta chain). Its target antigen remains unknown. Base qualities are not provided; no much larger clone lies one nucleotide away. Using the deep immunoSEQ assay, multiplex PCR amplified TCR CDR3 regions from genomic DNA. Genomic DNA extracted from each cell subset was distributed evenly over all wells of several immunoSEQ 96-well plates, and each plate served as one replicate. For sorted subsets, about 200 ng genomic DNA, equal to 25,000 to 35,000 T cell genomes, was loaded into each replicate PCR. Purified libraries were measured with a Qubit 3.0 fluorometer, size-checked on a Bioanalyzer 2100, and measured again with the KAPA Library Quantification kit. Every immunoSEQ 96-well plate was sequenced on a dedicated single-read 150-cycle Illumina NextSeq 550 flow cell. On the study's bioinformatics: Because only junctional sequences without quality scores were contained in the immunoSEQ output, filtering matching that applied to full-length reads could not be performed. Sequences were annotated with PyIR, a Python wrapper for IgBLAST v1.9, and V/J genes and CDR3 were assigned using IMGT germline references. Reads with weak V/J assignments (E-value above 1e-6), missing CDR3, stop codons, out-of-frame junctions, or ambiguous translated residues were removed. A V3J clonotype was defined by an identical inferred V gene, J gene, and CDR3 amino acid sequence. Percentage overlap between repertoires was computed as shared unique clonotypes divided by the size of the smaller repertoire. Three approaches were used to assess repertoire richness: RTK rarefaction, the Chao1 estimator, and Recon v2.1 estimates of unobserved clonotypes. For all TCRbeta clonotypes obtained by the gDNA method from a handful of donors, generation probabilities were computed with OLGA. What TCRdb holds here is the immuneACCESS table cut down to in-frame rearrangements. Part of the clones is not present; checked against another copy, under half of the missing clones reflect an unresolved V gene, and the others are unexplained. V and J calls and clone size are copied from that table; D and trimming were computed from the DNA. This sample lists under 750,000 clones; 55% to 80% were detected once. Of the sample, more than 1.5% is held by the ten largest clones.

This sample was included in a study of shared clonotypes between healthy human individuals (dated by TCRdb to about 2020). A note on the overall study: A few men and two women, aged 18 to 49 years, made up the cohort. For each donor, CD4 naive and CD4 memory were each run on three plates, CD8 naive on two plates, and CD8 memory on one plate. Blood TCR repertoires of a handful of healthy adults were deeply sequenced to estimate repertoire size and the extent of clonotype sharing between individuals. Different laboratories and diverse techniques were used to prepare libraries and sequence TCR repertoires, to increase sequencing depth and limit assay-specific biases. Between about 0.9 and 9 billion PBMCs per donor were obtained by leukapheresis.

The donors were healthy, HIV-negative adults with no recently reported acute infections or vaccinations. Only Caucasian adults living in Nashville, Tennessee, USA were represented among the donors. CD4+ T cells were enriched through magnetic negative selection, after which naive cells were positively selected on CD45RA and the remaining negative fraction served as the memory subset. Blood was obtained by leukapheresis, after which PBMCs were separated by Ficoll-Histopaque density gradient centrifugation and cryopreserved in liquid nitrogen vapor phase. Analytical flow cytometry was used to check the purity and quantity of each magnetically sorted T cell population. From each sorted fraction, genomic DNA was isolated and quantified by UV absorbance on a Nanodrop 2000c. There are 16 amino acids in the CDR3, from cysteine to phenylalanine inclusive. The DNA shown is the 48-base CDR3, in frame from base 1. Germline trimming amounts to 1 base on V and 12 bases on J, with 10 as the count of junction bases outside the gene matches. Looking up the germline V gene yields CDR1 SGHTA and CDR2 FQGNSA.

Overall results and qualifications from the work: Clonotypes shared by all four sorted-subset donors showed higher generation probabilities than non-shared clonotypes. Naive subsets generally had larger estimated clonotype richness than memory subsets did. The small number of donors limited the genetic and exposure-history diversity represented. Across four donors, around 5% of naive CD4, around 3.3% of naive CD8, under 2.5% of memory CD4, and 0.4% to 0.45% of memory CD8 clonotypes were shared. Pairwise subsampling indicated that sequencing depth was expected to affect the degree of clonotype sharing among donors. Sampling was restricted to blood, and TCR repertoires in tissues likely differ from the TCR repertoires found in blood. Incomplete sequencing was indicated by rarefaction of sorted-subset datasets, despite the large sequencing depth.

The chain is made from TRBV7-2 and TRBJ2-3; 13 nucleotides in the junction match TRBD2. The sequenced sample was memory CD4+ T cells sorted from blood. The cell subset or site label on this specimen signifies: CD45RA-negative fraction. This TCR derives from a woman between 25 and 40 years old in good health. The DNA sequence is given as TGTGCCAGCAGCTTAGTCGCCGGACTAGCGGGAGAGGTACAGTATTTT. It is translated as CASSLVAGLAGEVQYF.